What follows are 10 T cell receptor beta chains derived from one specimen sequenced in a study of cytomegalovirus exposure and HLA in healthy donors. The PCR employed 60 Vbeta primers together with 13 Jbeta primers. Using immunoSEQ multiplex PCR, the repertoire was profiled, and TCRdb retains in-frame clones only, with some absent. The sample has under 200,000 clones; 75% to 90% are singletons. Material: PBMCs. The receptors shown here come from a woman younger than 45 in good health and CMV-seronegative.

This chain links TRBV28 with TRBJ2-5, with no clear D. The CDR3 is 13 amino acids. In germline, CDR1 is MDHEN, CDR2 SYDVKM. Trimming cost V 3 bases and J 4 bases, with 9 bases left between them. The CDR3 region is CASSFSSGETQYF. CDR3 nucleotide sequence: TGTGCCAGCAGTTTTAGTTCCGGAGAGACCCAGTACTTC.

V is TRBV6-1 and J is TRBJ2-2; possibly TRBD1 for D (5 bases). Germline-derived CDR1 and CDR2 are MNHNS and SASEGT. V lost 2 bases to trimming and J lost 6 bases, with 13 bases between them. The CDR3 extends over 15 amino acids. The CDR3 DNA reads TGTGCCAGCAGTGAATGGGGCCTTAACGCCGGGGAGCTGTTTTTT. This codes for CASSEWGLNAGELFF.

This rearrangement joins TRBV16 to TRBJ2-5; tentative D call: TRBD2 (6 bases). The CDR3 contains 16 residues. The germline V gene has CDR1 KGHSY and CDR2 FQNENV. V was cut by 5 bases and J by 3 bases, with 19 bases left in between. This CDR3 is CASSANRGTGEETQYF. CDR3 in DNA: TGTGCCAGCAGCGCAAATCGAGGGACGGGGGAAGAGACCCAGTACTTC. Based on the CDR3 plus reference TRBV16 and TRBJ2-5, the full variable domain is GEEVAQTPKHLVRGEGQKAKLYCAPIKGHSYVFWYQQVLKNEFKFLISFQNENVFDETGMPKERFSAKCLPNSPCSLEIQATKLEDSAVYFCASSANRGTGEETQYFGPGTRLLVL.

This clone has just a few counts. Mismatch with germline at one junction end may stem from a read error. The V and J genes are TRBV7-9 and TRBJ2-7; no reliable D call. This CDR3 is 11 amino acids long. CDR1 SEHNR and CDR2 FQNEAQ come from the germline V gene (reference sequence). CDR3 protein: CSSSSGYEQYF. CDR3 sequence (DNA): TGTTCCAGCAGCTCCGGCTACGAGCAGTACTTC. The full variable domain, its missing parts supplied by reference TRBV7-9 and TRBJ2-7, is DTGVSQNPRHKITKRGQNVTFRCDPISEHNRLYWYRQTLGQGPEFLTYFQNEAQLEKSRLLSDRFSAERPKGSFSTLEIQRTEQGDSAMYLCSSSSGYEQYFGPGTRLTVT.

The chain has TRBV29-1 and TRBJ2-1, with 10 bases identical to TRBD2. The CDR3 is 14 residues long. Germline CDR1 SQVTM, CDR2 ANQGSEA. With 3 bases clipped from V and 8 bases from J, the junction kept 7 bases outside the gene matches. CDR3 sequence: CSVEGLAGVDEQFF. CDR3 nucleotide sequence: TGCAGCGTTGAGGGTCTAGCGGGAGTTGATGAGCAGTTCTTC.

The chain has TRBV27 and TRBJ2-7; 9 bases are a match to TRBD1. CDR1 MNHEY and CDR2 SMNVEV come from the germline V gene (reference sequence). V dropped 5 bases and J dropped 6; count of bases not matched to a gene: 14. The CDR3 runs to 16 residues. For the CDR3, the DNA is TGTGCCAGCAGTCCACACCGGGACAGGGTTAATTCCGAGCAGTACTTC. This translates into CASSPHRDRVNSEQYF.

This clone came up a few times. The rearrangement uses TRBV7-9 and TRBJ2-5; the match to TRBD2 covers 8 bases. Unmatched junction bases numbered 0, after V lost 2 bases and J lost 4 bases. The CDR3 is made up of 13 amino acids. CDR1 is SEHNR and CDR2 is FQNEAQ in the germline V gene (reference sequence). For the CDR3, the DNA is TGTGCCAGCAGCTTACTAGCGGGAGAGACCCAGTACTTC. Protein: CASSLLAGETQYF.

J is TRBJ1-5 and V is TRBV28, with 7 bases aligning to TRBD1. This CDR3 region has 14 residues. The germline V gene has CDR1 MDHEN and CDR2 SYDVKM. The ends lost 7 bases at V and 4 bases at J; junction bases unmatched: 7. The CDR3 reads CASMTPGGNQPQHF. The CDR3 DNA is TGTGCCAGCATGACGCCAGGGGGAAATCAGCCCCAGCATTTT.

CDR3 residues: CSVSPGGRYTEAFF. As DNA, the CDR3 is TGCAGCGTCTCCCCGGGGGGGCGGTACACTGAAGCTTTCTTT. This chain joins TRBV29-1 and TRBJ1-1; D is perhaps TRBD1 (6 bases). The V end was cut by 6 bases, the J end by 3 bases, with 17 bases between. Germline assignment: CDR1 SQVTM and CDR2 ANQGSEA. The CDR3 is 14 amino acids.

The chain employs TRBV4-1 and TRBJ2-7; 10 nucleotides match TRBD1. CDR1 and CDR2 (germline): MGHRA, YSYEKL. The V and J ends lost 2 bases and 2 bases, in that order; junction bases with no gene match: 3. The CDR3 is made up of 15 amino acids. The CDR3 here is CASSQIGQGAYEQYF. DNA of the CDR3: TGCGCCAGCAGCCAAATAGGACAGGGGGCCTACGAGCAGTACTTC.